These 22 T cell receptor beta chains originate from one sample sequenced in a study of beta chain features in type 1 diabetes. cDNA synthesis used the whole RNA isolate, giving expressed TCRB sequences. Here immunoSEQ multiplex PCR was the method, and the copy in TCRdb shows in-frame clones only, minus some. The data hold about 400,000 clones, with roughly 13% observed a single time. Which antigens these TCRs recognize remains unknown. Study-wide findings and caveats: Type 1 diabetes patients had TCRB CDR3s that were shorter (moderately but significantly so) in all four CD4+ subsets.

The specimen was naive CD4+ T cells from blood. The origin of the receptors is a woman aged 18-29 years with type 1 diabetes.

This sequence joins TRBV29-1 and TRBJ1-1, with TRBD1 as a possible D gene (6 bases). Trimming shortened V by 6 bases and J by 3 bases, and 14 bases separated the two germline ends. Germline V gives CDR1 SQVTM, CDR2 ANQGSEA. The CDR3 has 13 amino acids. CDR3 in amino acids: CSVAGRGHTEAFF. CDR3 bases: TGCAGCGTGGCAGGGCGGGGGCACACTGAAGCTTTCTTT.

This clone was recorded a few times. The V and J genes are TRBV29-1 and TRBJ1-1; TRBD1 is a possible D gene (6 bases). V gave up 6 bases and J gave up 1 base, with 12 bases separating them. Germline CDR1 SQVTM, CDR2 ANQGSEA. This CDR3 is 13 amino acids long. CDR3 protein: CSVSGQPNTEAFF. CDR3 in DNA: TGCAGCGTATCTGGACAGCCGAACACTGAAGCTTTCTTT.

V usage is TRBV27 and J usage is TRBJ2-2, with 7 bases matching TRBD1. The V gene end was trimmed by 5 bases and the J gene end by 3 bases; junction bases not matched to a gene: 12. The germline CDR1 and CDR2 sequences are MNHEY and SMNVEV (reference sequence). The CDR3 has 17 residues. CDR3 in DNA: TGTGCCAGCAGTCCACACCAGGGACAGAAACACACCGGGGAGCTGTTTTTT. It translates to CASSPHQGQKHTGELFF.

This rearrangement joins TRBV28 to TRBJ2-7, with 7 bases that match TRBD1. The V gene end was trimmed by 5 bases and the J gene end by 7 bases; junction bases not matched to a gene: 11. The CDR3 is 14 residues long. Looked up from germline, CDR1 is MDHEN and CDR2 is SYDVKM. The CDR3 bases are TGTGCCAGCAGTCCTCGACAGGGAGCGCGGGAGCAGTACTTC. This codes for CASSPRQGAREQYF.

The chain joins TRBV4-1 to TRBJ2-3, with D unclear. V was pared by 4 bases and J by 1 base, with 12 bases between. Per germline, CDR1 MGHRA and CDR2 YSYEKL. The CDR3 sequence is 15 residues long. CDR3 nucleotides: TGCGCCAGCAGCCCCAGTCGAAGTGGCACAGATACGCAGTATTTT. This encodes CASSPSRSGTDTQYF.

This clone has more than one count but fewer than ten. V and J are TRBV7-9 and TRBJ1-2, with 10 nucleotides matching TRBD1. The CDR3 consists of 17 residues. CDR1 SEHNR and CDR2 FQNEAQ come from the germline V gene (reference sequence). V trimming: 1 base; J trimming: 2 bases; junction bases outside the gene matches: 7. The CDR3 reads CASSLVGQGPLNYGYTF. The DNA of the CDR3 is TGTGCCAGCAGCTTAGTGGGACAGGGGCCCTTGAACTATGGCTACACCTTC.

The table lists this clone with a few counts. The chain employs TRBV20-1 and TRBJ2-5; no reliable D call. Between the trimmed V and J ends, which lost 4 bases and 5 bases, there was a span of 8 bases. The length of the CDR3 is 11 residues. Germline lookup yields CDR1 DFQATT and CDR2 SNEGSKA (reference sequence). The CDR3 DNA follows: TGCAGTGCTATAGACTTGGAGACCCAGTACTTC. This encodes CSAIDLETQYF.

This clone was picked up a small number of times. This chain joins TRBV9 and TRBJ2-7, with a possible D match to TRBD2 (5 bases). There are 14 residues in the CDR3. Trimming left V 0 bases short and J 5 bases short, with 12 bases between. The germline gives CDR1 SGDLS, CDR2 YYNGEE. The CDR3 reads CASSVASLTNEQYF. Here the CDR3 DNA reads TGTGCCAGCAGCGTAGCGAGTTTGACTAACGAGCAGTACTTC.

The V and J genes are TRBV5-6 and TRBJ2-1, with 8 bases aligning to TRBD2. Trimming at V came to 0 bases and at J to 13 bases, leaving 3 bases not matched to a gene. The CDR3 is 12 residues long. From germline, CDR1 is SGHDT and CDR2 YYEEEE. For the CDR3, the DNA is TGTGCCAGCAGCTTGGACGGGGGGGTTCAGTTCTTC. Protein product: CASSLDGGVQFF.

The V and J genes are TRBV18 and TRBJ2-7; D is undetermined. V lost 6 bases and J 5 bases, leaving 14 bases between the germline ends. Germline values: CDR1 KGHSH, CDR2 LQKENI. This CDR3 spans 13 amino acids. In nucleotides, the CDR3 is TGTGCCAGCTCCCTTAAGCGCCTTGACGAGCAGTACTTC. It codes for CASSLKRLDEQYF.

This chain connects TRBV6-5 to TRBJ2-5; 7 bases map to TRBD1. The CDR3 is 14 amino acids. V gave up 7 bases and J gave up 0 bases; unmatched junction bases: 5. Germline V gene data show CDR1 as MNHEY and CDR2 as SVGAGI. CDR3 amino acids: CASKGQPYQETQYF. In nucleotides, the CDR3 is TGTGCCAGCAAGGGACAGCCGTACCAAGAGACCCAGTACTTC.

This clone turned up a few times. The junction does not match germline at one end; this may be a read error. This chain uses TRBV7-7 with TRBJ2-3; tentatively, D is TRBD1 or TRBD2 (6 bases each). The CDR3 has 15 amino acids. Per germline, CDR1 SSHAT and CDR2 FNYEAQ (reference sequence). CDR3 sequence: CASSLQGGGTDTQYF. Written as DNA, the CDR3 is TGTGCTAGCAGCTTACAGGGAGGTGGCACAGATACGCAGTATTTT. Full variable domain (remainder filled in from reference TRBV7-7 and TRBJ2-3): GAGVSQSPRYKVTKRGQDVTLRCDPISSHATLYWYQQALGQGPEFLTYFNYEAQPDKSGLPSDRFSAERPEGSISTLTIQRTEQRDSAMYRCASSLQGGGTDTQYFGPGTRLTVL.

This clone occurred a few times. The chain links TRBV7-8 to TRBJ1-6; D gene ambiguous. Germline V gives CDR1 SGHVS, CDR2 FQNEAQ. The CDR3 runs 15 residues. V was clipped by 5 bases and J by 4 bases, with 12 bases between them. The CDR3 sequence is CASSPPGFYNSPLHF. The CDR3 nucleotides are TGTGCCAGCAGCCCTCCGGGATTTTATAATTCACCCCTCCACTTT.

This clone was counted a few times. V and J are TRBV7-2 and TRBJ2-7; TRBD1 matches at 8 bases. The V segment lost 5 bases and the J segment 2 bases; nucleotides outside the gene matches: 5. The CDR3 is 14 residues long. Looked up from germline, CDR1 is SGHTA and CDR2 is FQGNSA. CDR3 sequence: CASSATGGPYEQYF. The CDR3 DNA follows: TGTGCCAGCAGCGCTACAGGGGGGCCCTACGAGCAGTACTTC.

This chain joins TRBV13 and TRBJ1-1; no definite D call. Trimming stripped 4 bases from V and 2 bases from J, with 5 bases between. CDR1 is PRHDT and CDR2 is FYEKMQ in the germline V gene (reference sequence). CDR3 length: 12 amino acids. The CDR3 sequence: CASSSNNTEAFF. The CDR3 DNA sequence: TGTGCCAGCAGCTCTAACAACACTGAAGCTTTCTTT.

The V gene is TRBV30, the J gene TRBJ1-2, with D unresolved. The germline V gene has CDR1 GTSNPN and CDR2 SVGIG (reference sequence). Trimming stripped 0 bases from V and 1 base from J, with 6 bases between. The CDR3 covers 13 residues. The CDR3 DNA follows: TGTGCCTGGAGTGTACAGCATAACTATGGCTACACCTTC. It specifies CAWSVQHNYGYTF.

The chain recombines TRBV11-3 with TRBJ2-3; possibly TRBD2 for D (6 bases). Germline assignment: CDR1 SGHNT and CDR2 YENEEA. The CDR3 totals 18 residues. The V end lost 8 bases, the J end lost 1 base, and 25 bases lay between the germline ends. CDR3 amino acids: CASGPSGVGAGRTDTQYF. CDR3 nucleotide sequence: TGTGCCAGCGGACCCAGTGGGGTGGGAGCGGGTCGCACAGATACGCAGTATTTT.

This chain links TRBV19 with TRBJ1-1; TRBD1 matches at 7 bases. Trimming cost V 9 bases and J 8 bases; bases outside gene matches: 15. The V gene's germline CDR1 is LNHDA and CDR2 SQIVND (reference sequence). The CDR3 runs 14 residues. CDR3 region: CASGDHRGNGEAFF. As DNA, the CDR3 is TGTGCCAGCGGAGACCACAGGGGAAACGGGGAAGCTTTCTTT.

V is TRBV19 and J is TRBJ2-1; 8 bases map to TRBD1. The CDR3 spans 14 residues. Germline values: CDR1 LNHDA, CDR2 SQIVND (reference sequence). V shed 10 bases and J 10 bases; nucleotides not matched to a gene: 15. Here the CDR3 reads CATCYSQGAREQFF. The CDR3 DNA is TGTGCCACCTGCTATTCTCAGGGGGCGCGGGAGCAGTTCTTC.

V is TRBV5-5 and J is TRBJ2-3; perhaps TRBD2 as D (5 bases). CDR1 and CDR2 (germline): SGHKS, YYEKEE (reference sequence). The CDR3 sequence is 16 residues long. V was pared by 1 base and J by 5 bases, with 17 bases between. The CDR3 loop reads CASSLLRAGLEDTQYF. The CDR3 region has the DNA TGTGCCAGCAGCTTGTTGCGGGCCGGCTTAGAAGATACGCAGTATTTT.

The chain has TRBV7-2 and TRBJ2-1, with 16 positions matching TRBD2. This CDR3 is built from 16 residues. V gave up 7 bases and J gave up 9 bases; unmatched junction bases: 9. The V gene's germline CDR1 is SGHTA and CDR2 FQGNSA. CDR3 residues: CASTPTGTSGRAEQFF. The DNA for the CDR3 is TGTGCCAGCACCCCAACCGGGACTAGCGGGAGGGCTGAGCAGTTCTTC.

This chain connects TRBV6-5 to TRBJ2-7; D gene ambiguous. This CDR3 region has 13 residues. Trimming pared 6 bases from V and 5 bases from J, leaving 14 bases between. The germline V gene has CDR1 MNHEY and CDR2 SVGAGI. Here the CDR3 DNA reads TGTGCCAGCAGCACTCCTATAGTGAACGAGCAGTACTTC. As protein: CASSTPIVNEQYF.